This TCR beta chain is from a study of early T cells in non-severe SARS-CoV-2 infection. Molecules of cDNA were individually given unique molecular identifiers that were attached to them. TCRdb re-called the 5' RACE reads through MiXCR, storing one row per CDR3 protein. Found here are roughly 83,000 distinct CDR3 sequences, around 9.3% of them singletons; the top ten hold over 7.5%. This clonotype was recorded a few times. Its antigen is currently unknown. Findings and limits, study-wide: Private and CD4 specificities were missed by VDJdb matching, skewed to anti-spike CD8.

This material consisted of whole blood, taken at baseline. The clonotype comes from an adult who was a healthcare worker with PCR-confirmed SARS-CoV-2 infection or an uninfected control (not recorded which).

CDR3 sequence (DNA): TGCGCCAGCAGCTTGGTCCAGGGAGATTCACCCCTCCACTTT. Translation: CASSLVQGDSPLHF. The chain carries TRBV5-1 and TRBJ1-6; D possibly corresponds to TRBD1 (5 bases). Germline-derived CDR1 and CDR2 are SGHRS and YFSETQ. V lost 0 bases and J 8 bases, leaving 9 bases between the germline ends. The CDR3 spans 14 residues. Full variable domain (outside the CDR3, taken from reference TRBV5-1 and TRBJ1-6): KAGVTQTPRYLIKTRGQQVTLSCSPISGHRSVSWYQQTPGQGLQFLFEYFSETQRNKGNFPGRFSGRQFSNSRSEMNVSTLELGDSALYLCASSLVQGDSPLHFGNGTRLTVT.